This T cell receptor beta chain was obtained from a study of T-cell reconstitution after alpha-beta-depleted transplantation in children. The CDR3 totals 15 residues. The V gene's germline CDR1 is SGHAT and CDR2 FQNNGV. The library targeted TCRbeta and was prepared with unique molecular identifiers. TCRdb passed the PCR reads through MiXCR, listing each CDR3 protein once. The table lists 350,000 to 400,000 distinct CDR3 sequences, roughly 14% of them singletons. The V and J genes are TRBV11-2 and TRBJ2-7; 9 bases are a match to TRBD2. The clonotype was recovered from a human donor who donated a stem cell graft to a child with Fanconi anemia. The sequencing here drew on PBMCs, taken from the stem cell graft. The CDR3 DNA follows: TGTGCCTGCAGCCCACTCTCAAGAGCGGGGGGCGAGCAGTACGTC. This codes for CACSPLSRAGGEQYV.